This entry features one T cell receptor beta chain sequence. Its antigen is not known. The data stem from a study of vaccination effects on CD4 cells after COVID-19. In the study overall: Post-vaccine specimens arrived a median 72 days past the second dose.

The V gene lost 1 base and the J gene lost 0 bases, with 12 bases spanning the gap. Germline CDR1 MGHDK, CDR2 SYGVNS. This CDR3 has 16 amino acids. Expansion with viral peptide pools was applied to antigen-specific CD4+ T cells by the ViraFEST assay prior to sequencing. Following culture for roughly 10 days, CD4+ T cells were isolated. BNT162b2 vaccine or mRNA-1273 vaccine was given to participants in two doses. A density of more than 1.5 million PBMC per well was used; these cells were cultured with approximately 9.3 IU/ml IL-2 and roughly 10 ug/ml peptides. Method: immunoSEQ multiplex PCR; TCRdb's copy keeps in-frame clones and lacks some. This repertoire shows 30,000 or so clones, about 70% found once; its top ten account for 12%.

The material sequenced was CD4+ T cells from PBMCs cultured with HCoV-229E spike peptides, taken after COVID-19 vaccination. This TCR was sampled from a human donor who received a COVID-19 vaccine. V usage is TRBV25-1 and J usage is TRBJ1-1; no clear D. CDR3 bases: TGTGCCAGCAGTGAATTTCATCAGGATATGAACACTGAAGCTTTCTTT. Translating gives CASSEFHQDMNTEAFF. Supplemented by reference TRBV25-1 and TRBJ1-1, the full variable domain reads EADIYQTPRYLVIGTGKKITLECSQTMGHDKMYWYQQDPGMELHLIHYSYGVNSTEKGDLSSESTVSRIRTEHFPLTLESARPSHTSQYLCASSEFHQDMNTEAFFGQGTRLTVV.